This TCR beta chain was captured in a study of neurological immune-mediated disorders. TCRdb independently ran MiXCR on the 5' RACE reads; one entry per CDR3 protein. The sample consists of 75,000 to 90,000 distinct CDR3 sequences, approximately 10% of them appearing once. In this sample, this clonotype turned up many times. The CDR3 length is 14 residues. Germline CDR1 is MNHEY and CDR2 is SVGAGI. With 0 bases removed from V and 2 bases from J, the gap between germline ends came to 7 bases. The sample taken for sequencing was PBMCs. The chain combines TRBV6-5 with TRBJ1-2; D unclear. The receptor was derived from a man in his forties or fifties in good health. The DNA of the CDR3 is TGTGCCAGCAGTTACTCTCGGCAGAACTATGGCTACACCTTC. Its translation: CASSYSRQNYGYTF.